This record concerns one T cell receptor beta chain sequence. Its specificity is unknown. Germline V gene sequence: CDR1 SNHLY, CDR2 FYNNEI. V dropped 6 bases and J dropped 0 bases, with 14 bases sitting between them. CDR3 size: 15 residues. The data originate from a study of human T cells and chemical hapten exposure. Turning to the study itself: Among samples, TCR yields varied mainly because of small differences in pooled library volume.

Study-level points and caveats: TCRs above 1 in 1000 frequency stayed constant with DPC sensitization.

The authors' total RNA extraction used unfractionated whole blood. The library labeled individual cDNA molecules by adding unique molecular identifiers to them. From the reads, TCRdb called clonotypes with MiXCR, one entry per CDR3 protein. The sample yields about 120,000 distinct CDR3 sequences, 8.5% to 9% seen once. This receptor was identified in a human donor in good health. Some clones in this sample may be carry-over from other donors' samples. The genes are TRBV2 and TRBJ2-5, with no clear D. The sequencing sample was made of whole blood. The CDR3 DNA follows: TGTGCCAGCAGGAGAGCCGGAGACAACCAAGAGACCCAGTACTTC. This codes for CASRRAGDNQETQYF.